This T cell receptor beta chain was sequenced for a study of low-dose radiotherapy and immunotherapy resistance in tumors. Overall study context: Cohort 1 patients were irradiated with 0.5 Gy fractions every 2 weeks to 6.5 Gy total.

The time point: before trial treatment. The treatment that donors received included nivolumab, ipilimumab, aspirin, low-dose cyclophosphamide and low-dose radiotherapy. This clonotype came up many times. TRAV and TRBV primers primed cDNA for both TCRalpha and TCRbeta. The authors ran approximately 20 PCR cycles to amplify TCRs with a constant-region primer and V-primer adapter. A single record per CDR3 protein comes from TCRdb applying MiXCR to the reads. The sample lists around 90,000 distinct CDR3 sequences, around 18% occurring once. Trimming left V 1 base short and J 3 bases short, with 10 bases between. The CDR3 extends over 14 amino acids. CDR1 KGHSH and CDR2 LQKENI come from the germline V gene.

The rearrangement uses TRBV18 and TRBJ2-7; the D gene is possibly TRBD1 (6 bases). This clonotype was sampled from a male donor with prostate cancer. The sample in question was PBMCs, obtained before treatment. CDR3 sequence: CASSPQGELYEQYF. The CDR3 nucleotides are TGTGCCAGCTCACCACAGGGGGAACTCTACGAGCAGTACTTC.